The present entry profiles one TCR beta chain with its context. What it binds is unknown. The data derive from a study of naive and memory T cell subsets. Points from the study as a whole: Diversity fell and Gini index rose from naive through CM, EM, EMRA. Possibly reflecting memory cells re-expressing CD45RA, a few larger clonotypes occurred in naive repertoires, especially CD8.

CDR1 and CDR2 from the germline V gene are SEHNR and FQNEAQ (reference sequence). Trimming cost V 4 bases and J 3 bases; bases outside gene matches: 11. The length of the CDR3 is 17 residues. Both TRBC1 and TRBC2 were covered by a beta constant-region primer of two equimolar oligonucleotides. The ligated cDNA underwent four PCR rounds using SP2 and nested alpha and beta constant-region primers. A 12-nucleotide UMI and the SP2 primer were added to the cDNA 3' end by oligonucleotide ligation. Each CDR3 protein is one row after TCRdb ran MiXCR on the UMI-ligation and nested PCR reads. The sample lists over 110,000 distinct CDR3 sequences, 15% to 25% occurring once.

The source material was naive CD8+ T cells from blood. The chain couples TRBV7-9 to TRBJ2-5; 10 bases fit TRBD1. The TCR originated in a human donor in good health. The CDR3, as DNA: TGTGCCAGCAGCTGGCAGCCGGGACAGGGGAGCAAAGAGACCCAGTACTTC. It is translated as CASSWQPGQGSKETQYF.